The rows below give T cell receptor beta chains drawn from one sample of a study of blood T cell repertoires in COVID-19. Repertoires were generated with immunoSEQ multiplex PCR, while TCRdb's copy carries only in-frame clones and drops some. The sample includes 150,000 or so clones, about four fifths of them seen just once. Input material: peripheral blood. These receptors were collected from a woman aged 55 to 70 with acute or convalescent COVID-19. Each CDR3 is given with its conserved first and last residue. A D gene is named only where the DNA matches it firmly. Where a row states a size, it is once, few, many or the class of an expanded clone; other rows omit it.

d_call	v_call	j_call	clone_size	cdr3_nt	cdr3_aa
.	TRBV19	TRBJ1-6	.	TGTGCCAGTAGTCTGGGGCGTGGTGAAAGGGGATCACCCCTCCACTTT	CASSLGRGERGSPLHF
.	TRBV28	TRBJ1-6	few	TGTGCCAGCAGTCCCCAAGGGCAGGGGTTAGGAAATTCACCCCTCCACTTT	CASSPQGQGLGNSPLHF
TRBD1	TRBV18	TRBJ1-2	.	TGTGCCAGCTCGCCCACGGCGGGGACAGGCAGCGGCTACACCTTC	CASSPTAGTGSGYTF
.	TRBV7-2	TRBJ1-6	.	TGTGCCAGCAGCTTAGCTGGGAGACGGAATTCACCCCTCCACTTT	CASSLAGRRNSPLHF
.	TRBV5-1	TRBJ2-5	.	TGCGCCAGCAGCTTAGGGGGGGCCGGGAAAGAGACCCAGTACTTC	CASSLGGAGKETQYF
TRBD1	TRBV18	TRBJ1-5	.	TGTGCCAGCTCACCTGGGACAGCATATCAGCCCCAGCATTTT	CASSPGTAYQPQHF
TRBD1	TRBV7-9	TRBJ1-6	few	TGTGCCAGCAGTCCCGGGACAGAAAATAATTCACCCCTCCACTTT	CASSPGTENNSPLHF
TRBD2	TRBV19	TRBJ2-5	.	TGTGCCAGTAGTATAGGTCTGGGGGGGTACCAAGAGACCCAGTACTTC	CASSIGLGGYQETQYF
TRBD1	TRBV3-1/TRBV3-2	TRBJ1-2	once	TGTGCCAGCAGCCAAGGACAGGGTACTTACACCTTC	CASSQGQGTYTF
TRBD1	TRBV28	TRBJ1-4	.	TGTGCCAGCAGTTTAAAGGGACAGGGGCTGGCTAATGAAAAACTGTTTTTT	CASSLKGQGLANEKLFF
TRBD1	TRBV3-1/TRBV3-2	TRBJ2-7	.	TGTGCCAGCAGCCCTTACGGGACAGGGGTCTACGAGCAGTACTTC	CASSPYGTGVYEQYF
.	TRBV7-8	TRBJ1-3	few	TGTGCCAGCAGCTTAGTGGGCGGGAACACCATATATTTT	CASSLVGGNTIYF
TRBD1	TRBV28	TRBJ2-4	few	TGTGCCAGCAGGGAGGGACAGGGGAGTATCATTCAGTACTTC	CASREGQGSIIQYF
.	TRBV6-5	TRBJ2-3	.	TGTGCCAGCACGGAGCCCACAGATACGCAGTATTTT	CASTEPTDTQYF
.	TRBV10-3	TRBJ1-1	.	TGTGCCATCAGCGGACAGCAAAACACTGAAGCTTTCTTT	CAISGQQNTEAFF
.	TRBV7-9	TRBJ2-5	.	TGTGCCAGCAGCCCACGAGACTTACTACAAGAGACCCAGTACTTC	CASSPRDLLQETQYF
.	TRBV7-3	TRBJ2-2	.	TGTGCCAGCAGCCCGACACCGAACACCGGGGAGCTGTTTTTT	CASSPTPNTGELFF
TRBD1	TRBV7-3	TRBJ2-2	.	TGTGCCAGCAGCCCACAGGGGTACGGGGAGCTGTTTTTT	CASSPQGYGELFF
.	TRBV25-1	TRBJ1-6	.	TGTGCCAGCAGTGTGTTAAATTCACCCCTCCACTTT	CASSVLNSPLHF
.	TRBV5-6	TRBJ1-3	few	TGTGCCAGCAGCAGAGGTTTAAGCTCTGGAAACACCATATATTTT	CASSRGLSSGNTIYF
.	TRBV11-2	TRBJ1-2	.	TGTGCCAGCAGCTCCGCGGGCGGCAACTATGGCTACACCTTC	CASSSAGGNYGYTF
TRBD2	TRBV4-2	TRBJ2-5	.	TGTGCCAGCAGCCCCGGGACTAGCGGGGGGCCCCGTGGAGAGACCCAGTACTTC	CASSPGTSGGPRGETQYF
.	TRBV11-2	TRBJ2-7	.	TGTGCCAGCAGCTTAATTCGCACGAACAACGAGCAGTACTTC	CASSLIRTNNEQYF
.	TRBV5-1	TRBJ2-7	few	TGCGCCAGCAGCTTGCGGTCTACCTACGAGCAGTACTTC	CASSLRSTYEQYF
TRBD1	TRBV6-5	TRBJ1-2	.	TGTGCCAGCAGCCCCGGACAGGGGATTAACTATGGCTACACCTTC	CASSPGQGINYGYTF
TRBD2	TRBV2	TRBJ2-1	.	TGTGCCAGCAGCTCAAGTGCTAGCGGGAGACTTGGGGGTTACAATGAGCAGTTCTTC	CASSSSASGRLGGYNEQFF
.	TRBV11-2	TRBJ1-2	.	TGTGCCAGCAGCGTGGCCCCCTATGGCTACACCTTC	CASSVAPYGYTF
TRBD1	TRBV11-2	TRBJ1-4	.	TGTGCCAGTAATACAGGGGGGATTAAGCTATATGAAAAACTGTTTTTT	CASNTGGIKLYEKLFF
.	TRBV12-3/TRBV12-4	TRBJ2-2	once	TGTGCCAGCAGAGACAGCACCGGGGAGCTGTTTTTT	CASRDSTGELFF
.	TRBV5-1	TRBJ1-1	.	TGCGCCAGCAGCTTGGGGTTTGATTCCCTAAACACTGAAGCTTTCTTT	CASSLGFDSLNTEAFF
.	TRBV19	TRBJ2-2	.	TGTGCCAGCCTACAGGGAACCTTCAACACCGGGGAGCTGTTTTTT	CASLQGTFNTGELFF
.	TRBV25-1	TRBJ1-3	.	TGTGCCAGCAGTGAATATACCCAGTCCAACACCATATATTTT	CASSEYTQSNTIYF
.	TRBV9	TRBJ2-5	.	TGTGCCAGCAGCGCTGCCGGGACTCTGGGAGAGACCCAGTACTTC	CASSAAGTLGETQYF